Listed here are 19 T cell receptor gamma chains from one sample, sequenced in a study of γδ T cells in repeated Plasmodium falciparum infection. TCRdb re-called the multiplex PCR reads through CATT. The sample lists more than 20,000 gamma-chain clones, around 3% seen once, with roughly 30% in the top ten. Gammadelta T cells were flow-sorted from PBMC into Vgamma9/Vdelta2+ and Vdelta2-negative populations for bulk analysis. Sequenced sample: gamma-delta T cells from blood. The receptor set was obtained from a pool of human donors (malaria-infected and uninfected, not separated).

In this sample, this clone is medium-sized. The sample holds other DNA sequences that translate to the same CDR3. This sequence joins TRGV9 and TRGJ1 or TRGJ2. Per the germline V gene, CDR1 is GITISATS and CDR2 is ISYDGTV (reference sequence). With 0 bases clipped from V and 0 bases from J, the junction kept 5 bases outside the gene matches. The length of the CDR3 is 15 residues. CDR3 sequence: CALWEVQGNYYKKLF. CDR3 in DNA: TGTGCCTTGTGGGAGGTGCAAGGGAATTATTATAAGAAACTCTTT.

This clone was seen a few times. The protein TCRdb lists belongs to a much larger clone and differs from this DNA's translation at residue 7, which points to a read error; the protein shown is made from the DNA. The chain has TRGV9 and TRGJP. TCRdb carries no J gene annotation; the J gene was assigned here by matching the DNA with germline. The CDR3 has 17 amino acids. CDR1 is GITISATS, CDR2 ISYDGTV, per germline (reference sequence). Losses at the gene ends were 0 bases for V and 7 bases for J; bases not matched to a gene: 6. The CDR3 DNA is TGTGCCTTGTGGGAGGTGTACGTGGAGTTGGGCAAAAAAATCAAGGTATTT. It specifies CALWEVYVELGKKIKVF.

Many counts were recorded for this clone. The protein TCRdb lists differs from the translation of the DNA at residue 9; the protein given here is translated from the DNA itself. The V gene is given as TRGV9, and no J gene call is available. The CDR3 totals 11 residues. Germline V gene data show CDR1 as GITISATS and CDR2 as ISYDGTV (reference sequence). The CDR3 protein is CALWEVLKELF. The CDR3 region has the DNA TGTGCCTTGTGGGAGGTACTTAAGGAACTCTTT.

Remarks on this clone: The junction does not match germline at one end; this may be a read error. V usage is TRGV2 and J usage is TRGJ1 or TRGJ2. TCRdb gives no J gene; it was assigned here by matching the DNA to germline. The CDR3 is made up of 14 amino acids. Germline assignment: CDR1 EGSNGY and CDR2 YDSYNSKV. CDR3: CATRDAGGSYKKLF. The CDR3 DNA reads TGTGCCACCCGGGACGCTGGAGGTAGTTATAAGAAACTCTTT.

At least ten counts were recorded for this clone. This rearrangement joins TRGV2 to TRGJP2. No J gene is reported in TCRdb; it was inferred here by comparing the DNA with germline. The trim removed 0 bases at V and 5 bases at J, leaving 6 bases unmatched. The CDR3 totals 15 residues. Germline CDR1 and CDR2: EGSNGY and YDSYNSKV. The CDR3 spells CATWDGPTSDWIKTF. As DNA, the CDR3 is TGTGCCACCTGGGACGGGCCCACGAGTGATTGGATCAAGACGTTT.

To note about this clone: TCRdb's listed protein matches a much larger clone and diverges from this DNA's translation at residue 11, likely through a read error; the protein shown comes from the DNA. The V gene reported is TRGV9; the J gene is uncalled. The CDR3 covers 13 residues. From germline, CDR1 is GITISATS and CDR2 ISYDGTV (reference sequence). The CDR3 DNA follows: TGTGCCTTGCAAGAGTTGGGCAAAAAAATCAGGGTATTT. As protein: CALQELGKKIRVF.

This clone was detected ten times or more. The genes are TRGV5 and TRGJ1 or TRGJ2. The J gene is absent in TCRdb and was assigned here via DNA matching to germline. This CDR3 is 14 amino acids long. Unmatched junction bases numbered 12, after V lost 0 bases and J lost 10 bases. From germline, CDR1 is VINAFY and CDR2 YDVSNSKD. CDR3 region: CATWDRPSFTKKLF. For the CDR3, the DNA is TGTGCCACCTGGGACAGGCCTAGTTTCACGAAGAAACTCTTT.

Ten or more counts support this clone. Other DNA variants within this sample encode the same CDR3. This chain uses TRGV4 with TRGJP2. This CDR3 contains 19 residues. Trimming at V came to 0 bases and at J to 3 bases, leaving 16 bases not matched to a gene. Germline V CDR1 and CDR2: EGSTGY, YDSYTSSV. For the CDR3, the DNA is TGTGCCACCTGGGATGGGCTACAGCCTGTCAGATGTAGTGATTGGATCAAGACGTTT. Translating it yields CATWDGLQPVRCSDWIKTF.

This clone was recorded many times. The protein held in TCRdb is that of a much larger clone and does not match this DNA's translation at residue 13, likely because of a read error; the protein shown is translated from the DNA. The V gene is TRGV9, the J gene TRGJP2. Here the J gene came from matching the DNA to germline, since TCRdb omits it. The CDR3 has 16 residues. CDR1 and CDR2 from the germline V gene are GITISATS and ISYDGTV (reference sequence). DNA for the CDR3: TGTGCCTTGTGGGAGGTGGGTTGGAGTAGTGATTGGACCAAGACGTTT. It translates to CALWEVGWSSDWTKTF.

This clone has only a few counts. TCRdb has a much larger clone's protein, which differs at residue 5 from the translation of this DNA, likely because of a read error; what is shown is the protein translated from the DNA. The gene calls are TRGV5 and TRGJP1. TCRdb carries no J gene annotation; the J gene was assigned here by matching the DNA with germline. Germline CDR1 reads VINAFY; CDR2 reads YDVSNSKD. V was pared by 6 bases and J by 11 bases, with 6 bases of the junction left unmatched. The CDR3 runs to 11 residues. CDR3 in amino acids: CATWRYWFKIF. In DNA, the CDR3 is TGTGCCACCTGGAGGTACTGGTTCAAGATATTT.

There are many counts of this clone. V and J are TRGV8 and TRGJ1 or TRGJ2. The CDR3 spans 11 residues. V lost 3 bases and J lost 9; bases outside the gene matches: 5. Germline V gives CDR1 VENAVY, CDR2 YDSYNSRV. The CDR3 sequence is CATWDSAKKLF. CDR3 DNA sequence: TGTGCCACCTGGGATTCGGCTAAGAAACTCTTT.

This clone was seen repeatedly, ten times or more. TCRdb pairs this DNA with a much larger clone's protein that differs at residue 8, likely a read error; the protein shown was translated from the DNA. The chain has TRGV4 and TRGJ1 or TRGJ2. The J segment lost 8 bases and the V segment lost 1 base, leaving 5 bases of the junction unmatched. This CDR3 contains 12 residues. Germline V gene lookup returns CDR1 EGSTGY and CDR2 YDSYTSSV. CDR3: CATWDGYDKKLF. The CDR3, as DNA: TGTGCCACCTGGGATGGATATGATAAGAAACTCTTT.

This clone has a count of ten or more. The chain combines TRGV5 with TRGJP. The CDR3 length is 16 residues. Per germline, CDR1 VINAFY and CDR2 YDVSNSKD. After removal of 0 bases from V and 4 bases from J, the junction contained 0 bases not matched to a gene. The CDR3 is CATWDRQELGKKIKVF. The CDR3 coding sequence is TGTGCCACCTGGGACAGGCAAGAGTTGGGCAAAAAAATCAAGGTATTT.

This clone was counted ten times or more. This DNA's translation and the protein TCRdb lists, from a much larger clone, do not match at residue 6, likely due to a read error; the protein shown is translated from the DNA. This chain links TRGV9 with TRGJ1 or TRGJ2. TCRdb supplies no J gene; here it was assigned by aligning the nucleotide sequence to germline. The germline V gene has CDR1 GITISATS and CDR2 ISYDGTV (reference sequence). V was clipped by 2 bases and J by 3 bases; unmatched bases: 7. The CDR3 spans 14 residues. CDR3 sequence (DNA): TGTGCCTTGTGGGAGGAGGCTAGTTATTATAAGAAACTCTTT. Translated, it gives CALWEEASYYKKLF.

As concerns this clone: A far larger clone is one nucleotide away, so this likely arose from a read error. This same CDR3 is encoded by further DNA sequences in the sample. The V gene call is TRGV4, and the J gene call is absent. The germline V gene encodes CDR1 EGSTGY and CDR2 YDSYTSSV. This CDR3 is built from 11 residues. The CDR3 here is CATWDLYKKLF. As DNA, the CDR3 is TGTGCCACCTGGGATTTATATAAAAAACTCTTT.

This clone has a count of ten or more. A read error likely explains why the TCRdb protein, taken from a much larger clone, differs from this DNA's translation at residue 5; the protein shown is translated from the DNA. The V gene is TRGV9, the J gene TRGJP2. The J gene is not listed in TCRdb, so it was assigned here from a DNA match to germline. Germline CDR1 reads GITISATS; CDR2 reads ISYDGTV (reference sequence). CDR3 length: 15 amino acids. J lost 1 base, V lost 5 bases, and 7 bases had no gene match. The CDR3, as DNA: TGTGCCTTGTGGGGGGGATCTAGTAGTGATTGGATCAAGACGTTT. It yields the protein CALWGGSSSDWIKTF.

This clone appeared many times. The chain carries TRGV3 and TRGJ1 or TRGJ2. CDR3 length equals 14 residues. Germline V lookup: CDR1 VTNTFY, CDR2 YDVSTARD (reference sequence). Trimming removed 1 base from V and 3 bases from J; junction bases left unmatched: 6. The CDR3 spells CATWDRGSYYKKLF. The CDR3 DNA is TGTGCCACCTGGGACAGAGGCTCTTATTATAAGAAACTCTTT.

Comment on this clone: The likely explanation is a read error, given a far larger clone one base away. No DNA is shown, since the ends of the CDR3 on it are uncertain; the CDR3 is the one TCRdb lists. No J gene was called, and the V gene is TRGV9. Termini included, the CDR3 measures 31 amino acids. Germline V gives CDR1 GITISATS, CDR2 ISYDGTV (reference sequence). The CDR3 sequence: CALWEAIIIRNSLAVEQHLLSQVSIGRIQHF.

This clone counts as medium-sized. The rearrangement joins TRGV9 to TRGJ1 or TRGJ2. V was pared by 5 bases and J by 3 bases, with 1 base of the junction left unmatched. CDR3 length: 11 amino acids. Germline V gene sequence: CDR1 GITISATS, CDR2 ISYDGTV (reference sequence). For the CDR3, the DNA is TGTGCCTTGTGGGCTTATTATAAGAAACTCTTT. Its protein is CALWAYYKKLF.